This TCR beta chain emerged from a study of shared clonotypes between healthy human individuals. Study observations and caveats: Represented genetic and exposure-history diversity was restricted by having few donors. Some naive CD4 clonotypes, 4% to 6%, turned up in common across a handful of donors.

Sequenced by immunoSEQ multiplex PCR; TCRdb stores in-frame clones only, minus some. This sample has roughly 1.4 million clones; 98% to 99% occur once, and the top ten carry 0.3% to 0.45%. About this clone: Its antigen is unknown.

From germline, CDR1 is SQVTM and CDR2 ANQGSEA. Losses at the gene ends were 7 bases for V and 2 bases for J; bases not matched to a gene: 6. The CDR3 sequence is 13 residues long. Sequenced material: naive CD4+ T cells sorted from blood. Subset indicated: CD45RA+ positively selected. The receptor was derived from a young man in good health. The chain combines TRBV29-1 with TRBJ2-3, with 7 bases that match TRBD2. CDR3 sequence reads: CSAGTKYTDTQYF. DNA of the CDR3: TGCAGCGCTGGGACTAAATACACAGATACGCAGTATTTT.